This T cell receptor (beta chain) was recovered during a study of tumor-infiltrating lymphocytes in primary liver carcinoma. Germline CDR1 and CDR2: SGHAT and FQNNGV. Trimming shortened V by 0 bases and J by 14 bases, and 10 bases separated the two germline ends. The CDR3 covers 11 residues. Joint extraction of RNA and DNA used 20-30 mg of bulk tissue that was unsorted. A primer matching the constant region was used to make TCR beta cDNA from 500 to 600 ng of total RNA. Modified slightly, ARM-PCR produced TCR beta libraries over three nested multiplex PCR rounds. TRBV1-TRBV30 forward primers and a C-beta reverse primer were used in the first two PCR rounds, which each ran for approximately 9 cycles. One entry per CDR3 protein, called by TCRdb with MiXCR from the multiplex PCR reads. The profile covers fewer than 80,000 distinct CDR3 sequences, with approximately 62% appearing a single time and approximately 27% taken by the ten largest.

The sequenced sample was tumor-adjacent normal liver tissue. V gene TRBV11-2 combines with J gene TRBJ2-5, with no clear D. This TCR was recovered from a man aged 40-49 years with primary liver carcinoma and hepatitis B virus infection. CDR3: CASSLDQVHYF. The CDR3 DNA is TGTGCCAGCAGCTTAGATCAGGTCCACTACTTC.